This T cell receptor (beta chain) was sequenced in a study of T cells after yellow fever vaccination. Study observations and caveats: Booster samples showed a return of most primary-vaccination clones (about 96% CD4, approximately 88% CD8).

In TCRdb, the 5' RACE reads were re-called with MiXCR into one record per CDR3 protein. The sample has 150,000 to 200,000 distinct CDR3 sequences, roughly 11% seen once; the top ten hold 36%. The table lists this clonotype with a few counts. Its antigen is unknown. The CDR3 loop spans 17 amino acids. The germline V gene encodes CDR1 SGHRS and CDR2 YFSETQ. V was shortened by 0 bases and J by 2 bases, with 17 bases between the two germline ends. This sample comprised CD8+ T cells sorted from PBMCs, obtained 15 days after the yellow fever booster vaccination. The sequence derives from a man between 18 and 29 years old who received the YFV17D yellow fever vaccine. The chain carries TRBV5-1 and TRBJ2-5; possible D gene TRBD1, 6 bases. CDR3: CASSLVRQGSRQETQYF. The CDR3 DNA sequence: TGCGCCAGCAGCTTGGTCAGGCAGGGGAGTCGGCAAGAGACCCAGTACTTC.